This TCR beta chain emerged from a study of blood T cell repertoires in COVID-19. As processed by the authors: The authors estimated nucleated cell counts from reference gene primer amplification. Assay: immunoSEQ multiplex PCR; the TCRdb copy retains only in-frame clones and omits some. That table is the source of V, J and clone size, and D and trimming were worked out from the DNA. The sample carries about 220,000 clones, around 83% recorded once. Patients at the Seattle site were enrolled during active infection and followed longitudinally. Germline loops: CDR1 LNHDA, CDR2 SQIVND (reference sequence). Trimming cost V 5 bases and J 0 bases; bases outside gene matches: 6. CDR3 length equals 17 residues.

The sequencing sample was made of peripheral blood. V usage is TRBV19 and J usage is TRBJ2-6; TRBD1 matches 8 bases. The origin of this receptor is a woman between 65 and 79 years old with COVID-19, enrolled during active disease. The CDR3 bases are TGTGCCAGTAGTCACAGGGGGTTAAACTCTGGGGCCAACGTCCTGACTTTC. Translating it yields CASSHRGLNSGANVLTF.